The clone carrying this TCR beta chain was seen more than once but under ten times. Its antigen is undetermined. The sample holds other DNA sequences that translate to the same CDR3. The source of the sample is a study of shared clonotypes between healthy human individuals. Overall study: Three CD4 naive, three CD4 memory, two CD8 naive and one CD8 memory plate were used per donor. Study-level results: Across a handful of donors, naive CD4 shared 5% to 6%, naive CD8 under 4%, memory CD4 less than 2.5%, memory CD8 around 0.36%.

Looked up from germline, CDR1 is LGHNA and CDR2 is YNFKEQ. The V and J ends lost 3 bases and 3 bases respectively, with 2 bases between them. The CDR3 consists of 11 residues. Authors' methods: ImmunoSEQ sequences covered only the junction and lacked quality scores; filtering therefore differed. Data came from immunoSEQ multiplex PCR; TCRdb stores just in-frame clones and leaves some out. The V and J calls and clone size were taken over from that table, and D and trimming were inferred from the DNA. The sample yields around 330,000 clones, less than 85% seen once. The study separated CD4+ cells into CD45RA+ naive and CD45RA-negative memory subsets.

The V and J genes are TRBV4-2 and TRBJ2-5; D gene ambiguous. The specimen sequenced was memory CD4+ T cells sorted from blood. The subset: CD45RA-negative fraction. The source is a man younger than 40 in good health. CDR3 nucleotides: TGTGCCAGCAGCCAGAAAGAGACCCAGTACTTC. Encoded protein: CASSQKETQYF.